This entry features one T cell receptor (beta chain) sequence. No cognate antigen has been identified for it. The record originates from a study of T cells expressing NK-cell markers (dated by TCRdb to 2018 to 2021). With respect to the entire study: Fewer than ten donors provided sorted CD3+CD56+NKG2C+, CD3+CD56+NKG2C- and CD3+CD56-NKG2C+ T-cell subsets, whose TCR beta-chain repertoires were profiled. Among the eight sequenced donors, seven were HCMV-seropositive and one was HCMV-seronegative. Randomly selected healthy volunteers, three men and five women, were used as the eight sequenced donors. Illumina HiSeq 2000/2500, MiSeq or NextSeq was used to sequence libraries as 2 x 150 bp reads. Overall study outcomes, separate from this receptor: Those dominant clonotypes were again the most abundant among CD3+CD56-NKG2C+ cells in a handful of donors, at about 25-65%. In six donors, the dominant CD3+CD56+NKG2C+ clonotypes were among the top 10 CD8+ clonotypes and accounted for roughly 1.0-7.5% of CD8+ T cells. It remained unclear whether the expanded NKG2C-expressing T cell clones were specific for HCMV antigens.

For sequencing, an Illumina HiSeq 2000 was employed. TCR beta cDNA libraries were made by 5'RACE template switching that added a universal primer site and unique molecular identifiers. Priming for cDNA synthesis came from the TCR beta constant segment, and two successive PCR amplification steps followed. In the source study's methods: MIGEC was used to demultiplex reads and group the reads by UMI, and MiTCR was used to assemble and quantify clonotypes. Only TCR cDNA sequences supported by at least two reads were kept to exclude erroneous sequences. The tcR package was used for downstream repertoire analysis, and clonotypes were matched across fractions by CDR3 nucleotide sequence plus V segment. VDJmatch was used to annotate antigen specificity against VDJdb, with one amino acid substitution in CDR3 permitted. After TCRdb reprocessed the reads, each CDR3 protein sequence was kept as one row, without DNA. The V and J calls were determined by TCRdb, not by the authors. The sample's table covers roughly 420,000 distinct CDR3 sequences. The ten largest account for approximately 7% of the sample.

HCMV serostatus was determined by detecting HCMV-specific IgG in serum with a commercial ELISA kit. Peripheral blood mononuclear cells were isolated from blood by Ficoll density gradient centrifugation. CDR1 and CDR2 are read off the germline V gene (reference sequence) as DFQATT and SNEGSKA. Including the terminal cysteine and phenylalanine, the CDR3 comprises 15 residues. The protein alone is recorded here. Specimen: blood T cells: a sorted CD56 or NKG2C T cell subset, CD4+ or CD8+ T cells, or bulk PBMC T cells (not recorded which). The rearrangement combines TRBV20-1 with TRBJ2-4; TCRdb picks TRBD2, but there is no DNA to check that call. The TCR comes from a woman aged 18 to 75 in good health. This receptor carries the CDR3 CSASWVAGAENIQYF.